The rows below give T cell receptor beta chains drawn from one sample of a study of blood T cell repertoires in COVID-19. Produced via immunoSEQ multiplex PCR; TCRdb's table is partial and in-frame only. The sample has 45,000 to 60,000 clones, 90% seen once. Material: peripheral blood. Every receptor here comes from a man in his fifties with acute or convalescent COVID-19. Each CDR3 is given with its conserved first and last residue. The order of the fields is clone size, V gene, J gene, D gene, CDR3 DNA, CDR3 protein. A D gene is named only where the DNA matches it firmly. Some rows mark clone size as missing; the rest say once, few, many or name a class of expanded clone.

clone size: once; V gene: TRBV6-5; J gene: TRBJ2-2; D gene: TRBD2; CDR3 DNA: TGTGCCAGCAGCCCGACTAGCGTTAACACCGGGGAGCTGTTTTTT; CDR3 protein: CASSPTSVNTGELFF
clone size: NA; V gene: TRBV4-3; J gene: TRBJ1-2; D gene: NA; CDR3 DNA: TGCGCCAGCAGCCAAGATCTTCTTTCGTCGGGCTACACCTTC; CDR3 protein: CASSQDLLSSGYTF
clone size: NA; V gene: TRBV7-2; J gene: TRBJ2-4; D gene: NA; CDR3 DNA: TGTGCCAGCAACTCCGGACTAGCCAAAAACATTCAGTACTTC; CDR3 protein: CASNSGLAKNIQYF
clone size: NA; V gene: TRBV14; J gene: TRBJ1-6; D gene: NA; CDR3 DNA: TGTGCCAGCAGTGTAAAATCAGGGGTGAATTCACCCCTCCACTTT; CDR3 protein: CASSVKSGVNSPLHF
clone size: NA; V gene: TRBV9; J gene: TRBJ2-2; D gene: TRBD2; CDR3 DNA: TGTGCCAGCAGCCCCTACTCCCTAGCGGGGTCGAACACCGGGGAGCTGTTTTTT; CDR3 protein: CASSPYSLAGSNTGELFF
clone size: NA; V gene: TRBV10-3; J gene: TRBJ2-2; D gene: NA; CDR3 DNA: TGTGCCATCAGTCTATCGGACAGGGCGGGAGTGGGCACCGGGGAGCTGTTTTTT; CDR3 protein: CAISLSDRAGVGTGELFF
clone size: once; V gene: TRBV7-9; J gene: TRBJ2-7; D gene: NA; CDR3 DNA: TGTGCCAGCAGCCGTGACTCGCTCTCATACGAGCAGTACTTC; CDR3 protein: CASSRDSLSYEQYF
clone size: NA; V gene: TRBV6-5; J gene: TRBJ1-6; D gene: NA; CDR3 DNA: TGTGCCAGCAGTTACAGGGGAACGGCTTCACCCCTCCACTTT; CDR3 protein: CASSYRGTASPLHF
clone size: NA; V gene: TRBV6-6; J gene: TRBJ1-2; D gene: NA; CDR3 DNA: TGTGCCAGCAGTTACCCGGGACTGCCCTATGGCTACACCTTC; CDR3 protein: CASSYPGLPYGYTF
clone size: NA; V gene: TRBV15; J gene: TRBJ1-4; D gene: NA; CDR3 DNA: TGTGCCACCAGAGGGGGTCGTCAGCGCCTCCGCGAAAAACTGTTTTTT; CDR3 protein: CATRGGRQRLREKLFF
clone size: NA; V gene: TRBV30; J gene: TRBJ1-6; D gene: NA; CDR3 DNA: TGTGCCTGGAGCCGTTCGATGGCGGAAAATTCACCCCTCCACTTT; CDR3 protein: CAWSRSMAENSPLHF
clone size: NA; V gene: TRBV11-2; J gene: TRBJ2-7; D gene: TRBD1; CDR3 DNA: TGTGCCAGCAGTACTAGAAGCGGACAGGGGGCATCCTACGAGCAGTACTTC; CDR3 protein: CASSTRSGQGASYEQYF
clone size: NA; V gene: TRBV7-9; J gene: TRBJ1-2; D gene: NA; CDR3 DNA: TGTGCCAGCAGCTACCAGGGGACAGGCTACACCTTC; CDR3 protein: CASSYQGTGYTF
clone size: NA; V gene: TRBV5-1; J gene: TRBJ1-6; D gene: NA; CDR3 DNA: TGCGCCAGCAGCTCCACAGGGTCGGGTAATTCACCCCTCCACTTT; CDR3 protein: CASSSTGSGNSPLHF
clone size: NA; V gene: TRBV7-7; J gene: TRBJ2-5; D gene: NA; CDR3 DNA: TGTGCCAGCAGCGTGCCGGGTGGGCAAGAGACCCAGTACTTC; CDR3 protein: CASSVPGGQETQYF